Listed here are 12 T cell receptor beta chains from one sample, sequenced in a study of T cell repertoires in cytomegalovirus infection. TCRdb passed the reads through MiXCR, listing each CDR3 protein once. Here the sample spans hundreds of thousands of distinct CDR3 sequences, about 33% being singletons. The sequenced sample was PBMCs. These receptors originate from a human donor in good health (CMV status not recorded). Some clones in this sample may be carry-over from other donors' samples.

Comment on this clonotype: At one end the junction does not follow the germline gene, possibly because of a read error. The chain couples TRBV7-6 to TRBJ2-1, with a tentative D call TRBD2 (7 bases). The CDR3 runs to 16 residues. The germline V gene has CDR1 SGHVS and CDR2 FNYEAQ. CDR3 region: CASSLGGGGFGDEQFF. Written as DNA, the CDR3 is TGTGCTAGCAGCTTAGGGGGGGGAGGTTTCGGGGATGAGCAGTTCTTC.

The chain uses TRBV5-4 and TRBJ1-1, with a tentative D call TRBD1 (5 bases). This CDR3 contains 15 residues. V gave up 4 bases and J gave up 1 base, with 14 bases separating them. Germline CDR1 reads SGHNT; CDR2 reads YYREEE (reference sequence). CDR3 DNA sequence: TGTGCCAGCAGCCGTCAGGGTGGCTCGAACACTGAAGCTTTCTTT. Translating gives CASSRQGGSNTEAFF.

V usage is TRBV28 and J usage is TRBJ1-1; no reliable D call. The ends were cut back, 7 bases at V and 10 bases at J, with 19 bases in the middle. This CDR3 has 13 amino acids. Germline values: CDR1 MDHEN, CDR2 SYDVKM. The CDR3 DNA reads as TGTGCCAGCATCGGGAACCTTTTCCGAGGAGCTTTCTTT. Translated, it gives CASIGNLFRGAFF.

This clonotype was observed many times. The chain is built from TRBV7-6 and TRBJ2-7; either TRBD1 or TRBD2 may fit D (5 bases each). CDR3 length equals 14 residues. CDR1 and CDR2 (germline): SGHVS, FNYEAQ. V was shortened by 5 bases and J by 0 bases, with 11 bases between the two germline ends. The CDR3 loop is CASSPGTSSYEQYF. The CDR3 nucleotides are TGTGCCAGCAGCCCCGGGACCAGCTCCTACGAGCAGTACTTC. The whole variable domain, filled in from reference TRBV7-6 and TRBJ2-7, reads GAGVSQSPRYKVTKRGQDVALRCDPISGHVSLYWYRQALGQGPEFLTYFNYEAQQDKSGLPNDRFSAERPEGSISTLTIQRTEQRDSAMYRCASSPGTSSYEQYFGPGTRLTVT.

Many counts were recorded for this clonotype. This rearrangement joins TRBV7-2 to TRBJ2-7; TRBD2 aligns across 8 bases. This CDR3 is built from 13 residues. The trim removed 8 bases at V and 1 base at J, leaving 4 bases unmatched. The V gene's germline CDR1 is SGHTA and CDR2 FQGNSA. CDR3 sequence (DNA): TGTGCCAGCGGTCTAGCGGGTTCCTACGAGCAGTACTTC. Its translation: CASGLAGSYEQYF.

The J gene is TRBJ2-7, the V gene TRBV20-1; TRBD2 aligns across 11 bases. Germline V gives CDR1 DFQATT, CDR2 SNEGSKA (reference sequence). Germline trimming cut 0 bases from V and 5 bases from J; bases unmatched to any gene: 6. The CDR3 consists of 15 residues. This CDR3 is CSARDPTSGADEQYF. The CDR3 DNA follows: TGCAGTGCTAGAGATCCGACTAGCGGGGCAGACGAGCAGTACTTC.

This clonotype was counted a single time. The CDR3 nucleotides read TGTGCCAGCAGGAGGGGGTGGACAGGGGACGGGGAGCAGTACTTC. Translated: CASRRGWTGDGEQYF. The chain has TRBV27 and TRBJ2-7; 9 bases line up with TRBD1. The V and J ends lost 6 bases and 7 bases, in that order; junction bases with no gene match: 13. This CDR3 comprises 15 residues. Germline V gene sequence: CDR1 MNHEY, CDR2 SMNVEV (reference sequence).

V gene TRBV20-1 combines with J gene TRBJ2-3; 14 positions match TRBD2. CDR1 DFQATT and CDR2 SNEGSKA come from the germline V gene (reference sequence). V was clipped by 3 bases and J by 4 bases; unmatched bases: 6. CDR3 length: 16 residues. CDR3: CSARTSGGAGADTQYF. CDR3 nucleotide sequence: TGCAGTGCTAGGACTAGCGGGGGGGCCGGGGCAGATACGCAGTATTTT.

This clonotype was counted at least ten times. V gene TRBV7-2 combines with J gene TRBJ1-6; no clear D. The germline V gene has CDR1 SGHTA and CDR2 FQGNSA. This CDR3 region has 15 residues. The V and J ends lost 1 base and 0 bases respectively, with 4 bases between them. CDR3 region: CASSLESSYNSPLHF. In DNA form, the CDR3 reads TGTGCCAGCAGCTTAGAGAGCTCCTATAATTCACCCCTCCACTTT.

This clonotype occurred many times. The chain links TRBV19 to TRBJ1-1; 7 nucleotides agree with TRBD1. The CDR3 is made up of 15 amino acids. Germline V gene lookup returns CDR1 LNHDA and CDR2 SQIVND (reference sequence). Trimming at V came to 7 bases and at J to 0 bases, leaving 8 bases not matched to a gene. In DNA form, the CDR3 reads TGTGCCAGTACCACGACAGGGACGATGAACACTGAAGCTTTCTTT. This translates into CASTTTGTMNTEAFF.

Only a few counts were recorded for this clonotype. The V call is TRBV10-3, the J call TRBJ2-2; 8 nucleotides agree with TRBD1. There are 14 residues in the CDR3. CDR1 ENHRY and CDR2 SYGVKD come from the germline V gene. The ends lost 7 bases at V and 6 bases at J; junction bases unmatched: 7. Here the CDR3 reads CAINRQGWAGELFF. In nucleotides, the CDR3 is TGTGCCATCAACCGACAGGGGTGGGCCGGGGAGCTGTTTTTT.

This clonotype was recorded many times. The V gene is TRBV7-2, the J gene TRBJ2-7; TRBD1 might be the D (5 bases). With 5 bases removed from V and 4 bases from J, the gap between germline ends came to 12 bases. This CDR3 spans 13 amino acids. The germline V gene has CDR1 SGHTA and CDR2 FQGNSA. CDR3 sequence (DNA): TGTGCCAGCAGCGTGACAGTAGAGTACGAGCAGTACTTC. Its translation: CASSVTVEYEQYF.